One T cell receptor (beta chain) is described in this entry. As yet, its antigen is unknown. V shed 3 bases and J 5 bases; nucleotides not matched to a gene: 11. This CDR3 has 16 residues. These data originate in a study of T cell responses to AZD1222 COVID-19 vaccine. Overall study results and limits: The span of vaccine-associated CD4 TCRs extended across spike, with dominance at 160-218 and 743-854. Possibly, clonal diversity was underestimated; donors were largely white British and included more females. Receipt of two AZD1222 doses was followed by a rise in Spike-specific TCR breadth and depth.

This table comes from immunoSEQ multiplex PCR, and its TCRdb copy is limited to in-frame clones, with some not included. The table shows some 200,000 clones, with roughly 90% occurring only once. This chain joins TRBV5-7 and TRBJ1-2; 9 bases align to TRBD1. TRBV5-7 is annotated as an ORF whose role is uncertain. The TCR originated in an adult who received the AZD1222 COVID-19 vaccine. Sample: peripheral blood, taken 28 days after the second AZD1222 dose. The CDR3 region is CASSSYRGQGFYGYTF. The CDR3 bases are TGTGCCAGCAGCTCCTACAGGGGACAGGGATTTTATGGCTACACCTTC.